This T cell receptor beta chain was retrieved from a study of T cells after yellow fever vaccination. Broader study findings: FACS-sorted repertoires might harbor abundant contaminating clonotypes from the bulk population.

A remark on this clonotype: Its antigen is undetermined.

TCRdb independently ran MiXCR on the 5' RACE reads; one entry per CDR3 protein. The table includes about 320,000 distinct CDR3 sequences, over 3.5% detected once. The source material was PBMCs, sampled 15 days after the yellow fever booster vaccination. The TCR was taken from a man younger than 35 who received the YFV17D yellow fever vaccine.

The CDR3 bases are TGTGCCAGCAGCTTAGGGGGACAGGGCCAGCAGTACTTC. Its protein is CASSLGGQGQQYF. The chain joins TRBV7-2 to TRBJ2-7; TRBD1 aligns across 9 bases. This CDR3 spans 13 amino acids. The V segment lost 1 base and the J segment 8 bases; nucleotides outside the gene matches: 3. Germline values: CDR1 SGHTA, CDR2 FQGNSA.